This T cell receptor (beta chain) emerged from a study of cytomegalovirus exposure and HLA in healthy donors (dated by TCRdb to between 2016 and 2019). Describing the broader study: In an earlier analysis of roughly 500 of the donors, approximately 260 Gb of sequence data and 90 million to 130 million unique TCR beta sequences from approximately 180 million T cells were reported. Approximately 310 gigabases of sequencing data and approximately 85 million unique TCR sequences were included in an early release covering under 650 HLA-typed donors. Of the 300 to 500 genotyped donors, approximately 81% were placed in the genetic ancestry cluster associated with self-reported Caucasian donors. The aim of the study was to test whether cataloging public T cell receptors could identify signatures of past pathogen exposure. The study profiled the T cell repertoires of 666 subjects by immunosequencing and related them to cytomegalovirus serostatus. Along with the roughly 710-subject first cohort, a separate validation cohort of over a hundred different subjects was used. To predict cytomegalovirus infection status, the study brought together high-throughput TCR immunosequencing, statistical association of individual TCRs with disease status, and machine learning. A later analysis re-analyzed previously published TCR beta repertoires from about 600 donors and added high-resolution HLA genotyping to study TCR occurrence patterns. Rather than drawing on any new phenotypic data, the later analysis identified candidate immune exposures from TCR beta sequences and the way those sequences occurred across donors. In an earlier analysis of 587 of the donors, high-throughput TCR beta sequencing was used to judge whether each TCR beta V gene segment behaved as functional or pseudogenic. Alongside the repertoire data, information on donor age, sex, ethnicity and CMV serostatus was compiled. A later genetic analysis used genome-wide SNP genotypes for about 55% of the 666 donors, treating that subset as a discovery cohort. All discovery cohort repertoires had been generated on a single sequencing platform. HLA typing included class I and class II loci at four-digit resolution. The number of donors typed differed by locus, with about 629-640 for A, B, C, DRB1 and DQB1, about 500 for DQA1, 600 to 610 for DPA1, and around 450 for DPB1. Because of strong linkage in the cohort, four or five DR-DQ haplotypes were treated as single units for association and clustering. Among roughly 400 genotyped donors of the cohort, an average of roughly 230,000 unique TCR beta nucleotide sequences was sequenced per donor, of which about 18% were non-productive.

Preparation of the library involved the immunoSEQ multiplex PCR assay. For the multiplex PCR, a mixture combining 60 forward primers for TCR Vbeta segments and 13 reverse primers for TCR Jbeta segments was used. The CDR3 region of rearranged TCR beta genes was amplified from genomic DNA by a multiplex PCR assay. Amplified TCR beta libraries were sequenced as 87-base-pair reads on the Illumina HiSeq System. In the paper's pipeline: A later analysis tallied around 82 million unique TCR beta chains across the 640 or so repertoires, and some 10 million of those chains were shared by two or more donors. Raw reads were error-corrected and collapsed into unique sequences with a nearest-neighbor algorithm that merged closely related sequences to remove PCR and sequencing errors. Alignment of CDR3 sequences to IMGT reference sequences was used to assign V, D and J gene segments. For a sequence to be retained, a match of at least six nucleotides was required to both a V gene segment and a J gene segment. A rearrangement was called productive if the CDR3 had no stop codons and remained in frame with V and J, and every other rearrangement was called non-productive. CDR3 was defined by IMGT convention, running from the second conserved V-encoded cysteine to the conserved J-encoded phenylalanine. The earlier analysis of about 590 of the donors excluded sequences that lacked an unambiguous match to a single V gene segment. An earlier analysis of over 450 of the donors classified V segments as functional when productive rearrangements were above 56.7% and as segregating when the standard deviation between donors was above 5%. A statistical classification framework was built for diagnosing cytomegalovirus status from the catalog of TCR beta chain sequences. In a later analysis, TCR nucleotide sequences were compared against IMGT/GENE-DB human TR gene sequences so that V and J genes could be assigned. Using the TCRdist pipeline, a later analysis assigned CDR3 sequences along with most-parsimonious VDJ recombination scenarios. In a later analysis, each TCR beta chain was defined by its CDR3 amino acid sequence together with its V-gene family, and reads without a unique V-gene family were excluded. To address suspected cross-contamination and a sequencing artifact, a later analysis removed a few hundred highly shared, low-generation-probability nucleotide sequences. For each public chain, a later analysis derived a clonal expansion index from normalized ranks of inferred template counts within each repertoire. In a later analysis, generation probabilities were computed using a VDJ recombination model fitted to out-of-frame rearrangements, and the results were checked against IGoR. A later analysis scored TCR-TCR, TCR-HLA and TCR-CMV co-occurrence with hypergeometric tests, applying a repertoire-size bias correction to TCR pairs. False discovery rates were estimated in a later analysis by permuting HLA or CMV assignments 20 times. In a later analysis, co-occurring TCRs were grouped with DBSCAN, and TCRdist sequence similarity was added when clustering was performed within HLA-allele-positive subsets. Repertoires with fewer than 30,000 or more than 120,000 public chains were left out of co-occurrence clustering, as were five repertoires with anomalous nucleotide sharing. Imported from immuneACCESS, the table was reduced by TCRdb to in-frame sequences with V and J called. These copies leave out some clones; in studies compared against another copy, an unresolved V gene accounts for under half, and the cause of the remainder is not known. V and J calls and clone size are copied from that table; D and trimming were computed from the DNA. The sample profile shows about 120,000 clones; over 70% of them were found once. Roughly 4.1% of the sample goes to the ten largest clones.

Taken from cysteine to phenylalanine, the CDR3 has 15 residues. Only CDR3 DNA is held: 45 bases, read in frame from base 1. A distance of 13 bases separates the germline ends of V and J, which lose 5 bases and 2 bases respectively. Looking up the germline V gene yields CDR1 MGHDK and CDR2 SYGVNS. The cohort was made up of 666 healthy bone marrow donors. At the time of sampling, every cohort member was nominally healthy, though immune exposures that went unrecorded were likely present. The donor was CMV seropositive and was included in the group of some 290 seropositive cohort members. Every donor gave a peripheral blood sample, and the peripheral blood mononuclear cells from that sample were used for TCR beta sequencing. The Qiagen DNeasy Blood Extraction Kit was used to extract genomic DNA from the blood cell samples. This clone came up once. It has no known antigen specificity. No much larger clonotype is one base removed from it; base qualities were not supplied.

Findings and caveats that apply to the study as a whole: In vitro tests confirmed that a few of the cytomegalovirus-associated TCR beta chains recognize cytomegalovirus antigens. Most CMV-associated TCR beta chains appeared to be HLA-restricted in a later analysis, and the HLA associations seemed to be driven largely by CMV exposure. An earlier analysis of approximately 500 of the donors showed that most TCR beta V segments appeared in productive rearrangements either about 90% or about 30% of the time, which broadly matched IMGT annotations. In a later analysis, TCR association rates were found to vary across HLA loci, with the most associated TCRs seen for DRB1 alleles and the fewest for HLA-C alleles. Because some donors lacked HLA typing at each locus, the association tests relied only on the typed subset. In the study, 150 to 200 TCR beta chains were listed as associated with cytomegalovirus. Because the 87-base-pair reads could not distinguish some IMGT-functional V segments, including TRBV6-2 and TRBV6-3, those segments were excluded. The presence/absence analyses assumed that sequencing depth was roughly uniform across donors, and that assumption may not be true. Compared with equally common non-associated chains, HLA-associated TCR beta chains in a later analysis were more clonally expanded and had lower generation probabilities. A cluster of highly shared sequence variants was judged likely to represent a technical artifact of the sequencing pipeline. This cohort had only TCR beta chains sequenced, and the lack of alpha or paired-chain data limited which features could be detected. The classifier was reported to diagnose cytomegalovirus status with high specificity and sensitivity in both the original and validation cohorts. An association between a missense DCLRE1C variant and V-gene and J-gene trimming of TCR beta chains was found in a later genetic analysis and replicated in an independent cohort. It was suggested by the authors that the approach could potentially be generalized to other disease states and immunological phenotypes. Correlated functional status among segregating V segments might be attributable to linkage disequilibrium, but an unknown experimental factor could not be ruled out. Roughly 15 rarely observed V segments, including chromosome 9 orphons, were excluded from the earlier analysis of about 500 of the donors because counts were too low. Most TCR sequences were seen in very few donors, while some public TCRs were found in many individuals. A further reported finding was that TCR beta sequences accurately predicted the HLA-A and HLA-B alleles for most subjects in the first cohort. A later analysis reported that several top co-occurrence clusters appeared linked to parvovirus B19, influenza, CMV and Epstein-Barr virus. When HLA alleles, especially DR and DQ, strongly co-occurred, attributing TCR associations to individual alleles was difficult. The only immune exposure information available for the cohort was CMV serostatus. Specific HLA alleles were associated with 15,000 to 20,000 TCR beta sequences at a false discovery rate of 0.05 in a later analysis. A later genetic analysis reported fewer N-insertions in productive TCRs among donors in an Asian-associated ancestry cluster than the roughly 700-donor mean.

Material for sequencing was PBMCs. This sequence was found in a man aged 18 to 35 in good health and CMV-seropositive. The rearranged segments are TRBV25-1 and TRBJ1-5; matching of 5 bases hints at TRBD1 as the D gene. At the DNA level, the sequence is TGTGCCAGCAGTTCCGCGACAGAGGGCAATCAGCCCCAGCATTTT. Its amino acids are CASSSATEGNQPQHF.